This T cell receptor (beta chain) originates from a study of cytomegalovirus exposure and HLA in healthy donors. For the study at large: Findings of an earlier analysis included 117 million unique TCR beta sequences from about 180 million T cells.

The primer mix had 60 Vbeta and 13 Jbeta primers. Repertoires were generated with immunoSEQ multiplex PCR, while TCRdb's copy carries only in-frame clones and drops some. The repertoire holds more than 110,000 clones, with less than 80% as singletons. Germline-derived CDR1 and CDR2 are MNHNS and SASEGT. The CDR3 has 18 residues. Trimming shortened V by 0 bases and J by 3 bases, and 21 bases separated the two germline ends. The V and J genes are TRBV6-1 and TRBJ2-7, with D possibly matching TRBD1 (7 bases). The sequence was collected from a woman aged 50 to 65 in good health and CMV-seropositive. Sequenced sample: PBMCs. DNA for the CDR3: TGTGCCAGCAGTGAAGCGGGGGGAAGGGACAGTAGTTACTACGAGCAGTACTTC. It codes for CASSEAGGRDSSYYEQYF.